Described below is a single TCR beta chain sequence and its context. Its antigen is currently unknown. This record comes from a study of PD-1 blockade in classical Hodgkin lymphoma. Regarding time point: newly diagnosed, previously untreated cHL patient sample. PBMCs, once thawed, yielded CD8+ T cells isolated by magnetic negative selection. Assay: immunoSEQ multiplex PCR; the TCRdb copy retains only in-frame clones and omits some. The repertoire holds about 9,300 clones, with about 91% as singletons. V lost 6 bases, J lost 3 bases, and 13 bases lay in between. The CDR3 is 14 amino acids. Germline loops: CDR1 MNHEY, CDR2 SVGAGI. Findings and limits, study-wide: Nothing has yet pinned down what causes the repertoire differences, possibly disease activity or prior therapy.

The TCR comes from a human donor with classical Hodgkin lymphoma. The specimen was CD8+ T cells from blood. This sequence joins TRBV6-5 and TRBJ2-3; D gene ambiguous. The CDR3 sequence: CASSTSLTTDTQYF. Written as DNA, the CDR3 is TGTGCCAGCAGCACCTCTCTCACGACAGATACGCAGTATTTT.